The rows below give T cell receptor beta chains drawn from one sample of a study of OX40 agonist ivuxolimab in advanced cancers. TCRdb's table, derived via immunoSEQ multiplex PCR, lists solely in-frame clones and lacks some. The sample consists of about 43,000 clones, 85% to 95% of them appearing once. Sample: CD4+ or CD8+ T cells sorted from blood, taken in a trial of the OX40 agonist ivuxolimab. The source is an adult with an advanced solid tumor such as melanoma, head and neck, liver or kidney cancer. CDR3s include the opening cysteine and the closing phenylalanine or tryptophan. The D gene is left open where the match is weak. Rows give clone size only sometimes, using once, few, many, or a class for an expanded clone.

abundance: NA; v_gene: TRBV4-1; j_gene: TRBJ2-7; d_gene: NA; CDR3aa: CASSQVVSATGPYEQYF; CDR3nt: TGCGCCAGCAGCCAAGTCGTTAGCGCTACAGGTCCCTACGAGCAGTACTTC
abundance: NA; v_gene: TRBV5-5; j_gene: TRBJ2-2; d_gene: TRBD1; CDR3aa: CASSPQGWNTGELFF; CDR3nt: TGTGCCAGCAGCCCACAGGGGTGGAACACCGGGGAGCTGTTTTTT
abundance: NA; v_gene: TRBV30; j_gene: TRBJ2-1; d_gene: NA; CDR3aa: CAWSGIERLRNEQFF; CDR3nt: TGTGCCTGGAGTGGCATTGAGAGACTACGTAATGAGCAGTTCTTC
abundance: NA; v_gene: TRBV10-3; j_gene: TRBJ2-3; d_gene: NA; CDR3aa: CAISEPADTQYF; CDR3nt: TGTGCCATCAGTGAACCAGCAGATACGCAGTATTTT
abundance: NA; v_gene: TRBV28; j_gene: TRBJ2-5; d_gene: NA; CDR3aa: CASSLTAREETQYF; CDR3nt: TGTGCCAGCAGTTTAACCGCCCGAGAAGAGACCCAGTACTTC
abundance: NA; v_gene: TRBV9; j_gene: TRBJ1-3; d_gene: NA; CDR3aa: CASSVDLGNTIYF; CDR3nt: TGTGCCAGCAGCGTCGACCTTGGAAACACCATATATTTT
abundance: few; v_gene: TRBV2; j_gene: TRBJ1-1; d_gene: TRBD1; CDR3aa: CASKRTGRGTEAFF; CDR3nt: TGTGCCAGCAAGAGGACAGGGAGGGGCACTGAAGCTTTCTTT
abundance: NA; v_gene: TRBV15; j_gene: TRBJ1-1; d_gene: TRBD1; CDR3aa: CATRTEKDRGQAEAFF; CDR3nt: TGTGCCACCAGGACCGAGAAGGACAGGGGTCAGGCTGAAGCTTTCTTT
abundance: NA; v_gene: TRBV20-1; j_gene: TRBJ2-3; d_gene: NA; CDR3aa: CLGGGTDTQYF; CDR3nt: TGCCTGGGGGGTGGCACAGATACGCAGTATTTT
abundance: NA; v_gene: TRBV29-1; j_gene: TRBJ1-2; d_gene: NA; CDR3aa: CSGEAGEGGYTF; CDR3nt: TGCAGCGGAGAGGCAGGGGAGGGAGGCTACACCTTC
abundance: once; v_gene: TRBV6-1; j_gene: TRBJ2-7; d_gene: NA; CDR3aa: CASRDRYEQYF; CDR3nt: TGTGCCAGCAGAGACAGGTACGAGCAGTACTTC
abundance: NA; v_gene: TRBV19; j_gene: TRBJ2-7; d_gene: TRBD2; CDR3aa: CASSAPSERESSYEQYF; CDR3nt: TGTGCCAGTAGTGCTCCGTCGGAGCGGGAGTCCTCGTACGAGCAGTACTTC
abundance: NA; v_gene: TRBV10-3; j_gene: TRBJ2-1; d_gene: TRBD2; CDR3aa: CAIQEELAAYNEQFF; CDR3nt: TGTGCCATCCAGGAGGAGCTAGCGGCTTACAATGAGCAGTTCTTC
abundance: NA; v_gene: TRBV5-8; j_gene: TRBJ2-1; d_gene: NA; CDR3aa: CASSPYNEQFF; CDR3nt: TGTGCCAGCAGCCCCTACAATGAGCAGTTCTTC
abundance: NA; v_gene: TRBV11-2; j_gene: TRBJ2-5; d_gene: TRBD1; CDR3aa: CASSTWDRGLQETQYF; CDR3nt: TGTGCCAGCAGCACGTGGGACAGGGGGTTGCAAGAGACCCAGTACTTC
abundance: NA; v_gene: TRBV6-5; j_gene: TRBJ2-6; d_gene: TRBD1; CDR3aa: CASSFGTDGANVLTF; CDR3nt: TGTGCCAGCAGTTTCGGGACAGATGGGGCCAACGTCCTGACTTTC
abundance: NA; v_gene: TRBV9; j_gene: TRBJ2-7; d_gene: NA; CDR3aa: CASSDGAWGGQYF; CDR3nt: TGTGCCAGCAGCGATGGGGCCTGGGGAGGGCAGTACTTC
abundance: NA; v_gene: TRBV7-8; j_gene: TRBJ2-1; d_gene: NA; CDR3aa: CASSPIWGEIYNEQFF; CDR3nt: TGTGCCAGCAGCCCGATCTGGGGGGAAATCTACAATGAGCAGTTCTTC
abundance: NA; v_gene: TRBV10-3; j_gene: TRBJ2-7; d_gene: NA; CDR3aa: CAISEGNYEQYF; CDR3nt: TGTGCCATCAGTGAGGGCAACTACGAGCAGTACTTC
abundance: NA; v_gene: TRBV4-2; j_gene: TRBJ1-3; d_gene: NA; CDR3aa: CASSQDSAGNTIYF; CDR3nt: TGTGCCAGCAGCCAAGATAGTGCTGGAAACACCATATATTTT
abundance: NA; v_gene: TRBV30; j_gene: TRBJ1-3; d_gene: NA; CDR3aa: CAWSRVPFFSGNTIYF; CDR3nt: TGTGCCTGGAGCAGAGTTCCGTTCTTCTCTGGAAACACCATATATTTT
abundance: NA; v_gene: TRBV5-6; j_gene: TRBJ2-7; d_gene: TRBD2; CDR3aa: CASSLGLAGFVEQYF; CDR3nt: TGTGCCAGCAGCTTGGGGCTAGCGGGGTTCGTTGAGCAGTACTTC
abundance: NA; v_gene: TRBV11-2; j_gene: TRBJ1-2; d_gene: NA; CDR3aa: CASSPAMGAYGYTF; CDR3nt: TGTGCCAGCAGCCCCGCCATGGGGGCGTACGGCTACACCTTC
abundance: NA; v_gene: TRBV6-5; j_gene: TRBJ1-1; d_gene: NA; CDR3aa: CASSYGGMNTEAFF; CDR3nt: TGTGCCAGCAGTTACGGGGGGATGAACACTGAAGCTTTCTTT
abundance: NA; v_gene: TRBV11-3; j_gene: TRBJ2-1; d_gene: NA; CDR3aa: CASSRGRGAYNEQFF; CDR3nt: TGTGCCAGCAGCCGGGGGCGGGGCGCTTACAATGAGCAGTTCTTC
abundance: NA; v_gene: TRBV11-2; j_gene: TRBJ2-1; d_gene: NA; CDR3aa: CASSSGRAGNEQFF; CDR3nt: TGTGCCAGCAGCTCCGGGAGAGCAGGGAATGAGCAGTTCTTC
abundance: NA; v_gene: TRBV6-5; j_gene: TRBJ2-5; d_gene: NA; CDR3aa: CASSQKAVQETQYF; CDR3nt: TGTGCCAGCAGTCAAAAGGCAGTCCAAGAGACCCAGTACTTC
abundance: NA; v_gene: TRBV7-9; j_gene: TRBJ2-7; d_gene: TRBD1; CDR3aa: CASNGQGSYEQYF; CDR3nt: TGTGCCAGCAACGGACAGGGATCCTACGAGCAGTACTTC
abundance: NA; v_gene: TRBV5-6; j_gene: TRBJ2-7; d_gene: NA; CDR3aa: CASTVLRAFEPYEQYF; CDR3nt: TGTGCCAGCACCGTTCTCCGGGCCTTCGAACCCTACGAGCAGTACTTC
abundance: NA; v_gene: TRBV5-4; j_gene: TRBJ1-1; d_gene: NA; CDR3aa: CASSLAHMNTEAFF; CDR3nt: TGTGCCAGCAGCTTGGCCCACATGAACACTGAAGCTTTCTTT
abundance: NA; v_gene: TRBV7-9; j_gene: TRBJ2-5; d_gene: TRBD1; CDR3aa: CASITVRDREDRETQYF; CDR3nt: TGTGCCAGCATCACAGTCCGGGACAGGGAGGATAGGGAGACCCAGTACTTC
abundance: few; v_gene: TRBV9; j_gene: TRBJ1-1; d_gene: NA; CDR3aa: CASSSRGEAFF; CDR3nt: TGTGCCAGCAGCTCCAGGGGTGAAGCTTTCTTT
abundance: NA; v_gene: TRBV29-1; j_gene: TRBJ1-2; d_gene: TRBD1; CDR3aa: CSVEDWQGARSGYTF; CDR3nt: TGCAGCGTTGAAGACTGGCAGGGGGCTCGGAGTGGCTACACCTTC
abundance: once; v_gene: TRBV5-5; j_gene: TRBJ2-5; d_gene: NA; CDR3aa: CASSLWGGETQYF; CDR3nt: TGTGCCAGCAGCTTATGGGGTGGTGAGACCCAGTACTTC
abundance: NA; v_gene: TRBV9; j_gene: TRBJ2-3; d_gene: TRBD1; CDR3aa: CASSLTGWPDTQYF; CDR3nt: TGTGCCAGCAGCTTGACAGGGTGGCCAGATACGCAGTATTTT